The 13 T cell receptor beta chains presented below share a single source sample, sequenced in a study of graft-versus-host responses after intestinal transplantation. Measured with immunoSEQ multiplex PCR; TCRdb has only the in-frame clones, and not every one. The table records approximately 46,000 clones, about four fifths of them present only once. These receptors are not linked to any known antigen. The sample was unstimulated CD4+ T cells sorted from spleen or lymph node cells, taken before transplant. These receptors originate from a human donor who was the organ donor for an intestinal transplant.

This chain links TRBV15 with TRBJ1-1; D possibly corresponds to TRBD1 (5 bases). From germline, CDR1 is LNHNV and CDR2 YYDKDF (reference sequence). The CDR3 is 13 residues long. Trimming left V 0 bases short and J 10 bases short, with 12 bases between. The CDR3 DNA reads TGTGCCACCAGCAGAGATCAGGGAAGGAGAGCTTTCTTT. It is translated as CATSRDQGRRAFF.

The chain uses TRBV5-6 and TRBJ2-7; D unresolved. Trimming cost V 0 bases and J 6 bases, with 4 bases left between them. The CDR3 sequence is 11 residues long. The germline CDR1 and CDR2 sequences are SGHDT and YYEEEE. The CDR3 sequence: CASSLGREQYF. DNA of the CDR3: TGTGCCAGCAGCTTGGGGCGCGAGCAGTACTTC. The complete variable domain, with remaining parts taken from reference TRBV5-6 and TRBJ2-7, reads DAGVTQSPTHLIKTRGQQVTLRCSPKSGHDTVSWYQQALGQGPQFIFQYYEEEERQRGNFPDRFSGHQFPNYSSELNVNALLLGDSALYLCASSLGREQYFGPGTRLTVT.

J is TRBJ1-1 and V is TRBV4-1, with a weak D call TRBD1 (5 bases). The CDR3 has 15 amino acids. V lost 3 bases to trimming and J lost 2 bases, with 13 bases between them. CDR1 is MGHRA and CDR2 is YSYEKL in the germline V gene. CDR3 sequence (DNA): TGCGCCAGCAGCCACCCAGGGAGTCCAAACACTGAAGCTTTCTTT. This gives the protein CASSHPGSPNTEAFF.

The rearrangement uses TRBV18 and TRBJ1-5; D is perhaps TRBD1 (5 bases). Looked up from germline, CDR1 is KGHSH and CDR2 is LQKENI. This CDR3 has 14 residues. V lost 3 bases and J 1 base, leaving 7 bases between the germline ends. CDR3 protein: CASSPRDSNQPQHF. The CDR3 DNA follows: TGTGCCAGCTCACCTCGGGACAGCAATCAGCCCCAGCATTTT.

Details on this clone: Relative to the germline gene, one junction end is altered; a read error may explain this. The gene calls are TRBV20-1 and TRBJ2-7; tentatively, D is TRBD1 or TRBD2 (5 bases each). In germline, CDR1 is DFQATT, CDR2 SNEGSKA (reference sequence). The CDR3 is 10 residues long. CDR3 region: CSASIRGEHF. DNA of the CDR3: TGCAGTGCTAGTATCCGGGGCGAGCACTTC.

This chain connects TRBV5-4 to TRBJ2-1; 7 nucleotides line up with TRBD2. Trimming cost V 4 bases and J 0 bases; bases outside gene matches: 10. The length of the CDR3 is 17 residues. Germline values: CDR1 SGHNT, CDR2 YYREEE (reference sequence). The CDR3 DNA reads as TGTGCCAGCAGCATATCAACCGGGACTATCTCCTACAATGAGCAGTTCTTC. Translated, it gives CASSISTGTISYNEQFF.

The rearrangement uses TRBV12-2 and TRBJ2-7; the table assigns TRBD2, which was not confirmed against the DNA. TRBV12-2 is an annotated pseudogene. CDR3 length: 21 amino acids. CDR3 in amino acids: CASRLDHAPKRRLALTYEQYF. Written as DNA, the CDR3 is TGTGCAAGTCGCTTAGACCACGCCCCAAAACGCAGACTAGCGCTAACCTACGAGCAGTACTTC.

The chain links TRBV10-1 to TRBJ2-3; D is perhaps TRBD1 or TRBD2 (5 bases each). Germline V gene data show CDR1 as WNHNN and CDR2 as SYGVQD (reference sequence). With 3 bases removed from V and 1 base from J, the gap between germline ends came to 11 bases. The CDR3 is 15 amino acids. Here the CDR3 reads CASSDGGLGTDTQYF. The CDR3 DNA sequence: TGCGCCAGCAGTGATGGGGGTTTGGGCACAGATACGCAGTATTTT.

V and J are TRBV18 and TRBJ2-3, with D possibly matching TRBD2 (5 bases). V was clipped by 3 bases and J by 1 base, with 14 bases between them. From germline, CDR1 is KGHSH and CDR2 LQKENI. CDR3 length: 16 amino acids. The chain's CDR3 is CASSPTGTPRTDTQYF. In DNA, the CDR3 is TGTGCCAGCTCACCCACGGGAACACCCCGCACAGATACGCAGTATTTT.

The CDR3: CASSLAANTGELFF. CDR3 nucleotide sequence: TGCGCCAGCAGCTTGGCGGCGAACACCGGGGAGCTGTTTTTT. The chain carries TRBV5-1 and TRBJ2-2; D is ambiguous. The germline V and J ends were trimmed by 0 bases and 0 bases, with 3 bases remaining between them. Germline loops: CDR1 SGHRS, CDR2 YFSETQ. This CDR3 has 14 amino acids.

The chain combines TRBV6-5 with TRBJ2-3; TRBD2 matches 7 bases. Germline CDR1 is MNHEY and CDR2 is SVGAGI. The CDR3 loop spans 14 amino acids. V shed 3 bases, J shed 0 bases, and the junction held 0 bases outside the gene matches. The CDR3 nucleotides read TGTGCCAGCAGTTATAGCGGGAGCACAGATACGCAGTATTTT. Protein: CASSYSGSTDTQYF.

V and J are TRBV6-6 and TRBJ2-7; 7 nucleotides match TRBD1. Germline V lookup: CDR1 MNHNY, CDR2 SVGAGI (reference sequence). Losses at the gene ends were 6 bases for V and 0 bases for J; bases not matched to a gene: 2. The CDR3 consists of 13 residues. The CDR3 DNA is TGTGCCAGCAGCTCAGGGGGCTCCTACGAGCAGTACTTC. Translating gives CASSSGGSYEQYF.

The chain's CDR3 is CASGLLAGDTQYF. The CDR3 nucleotides are TGTGCTAGTGGTTTACTAGCGGGAGATACGCAGTATTTT. J is TRBJ2-3 and V is TRBV12-5; 9 nucleotides align to TRBD2. From germline, CDR1 is LGHNT and CDR2 FRNRAP. The trim removed 3 bases at V and 5 bases at J, leaving 0 bases unmatched. The CDR3 loop spans 13 amino acids.